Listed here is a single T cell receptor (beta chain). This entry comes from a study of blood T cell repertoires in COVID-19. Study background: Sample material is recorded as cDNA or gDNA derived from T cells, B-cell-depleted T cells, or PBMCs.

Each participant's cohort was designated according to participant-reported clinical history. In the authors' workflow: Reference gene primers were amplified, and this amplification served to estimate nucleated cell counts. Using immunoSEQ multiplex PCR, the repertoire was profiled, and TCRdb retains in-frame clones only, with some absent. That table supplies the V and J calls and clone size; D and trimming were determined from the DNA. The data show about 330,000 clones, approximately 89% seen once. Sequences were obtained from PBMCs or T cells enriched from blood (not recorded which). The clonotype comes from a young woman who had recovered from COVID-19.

The CDR3 DNA sequence: TGTGCCAGCAGTAGGGGACTAGCGGGGGGCGCCCGCACAGATACGCAGTATTTT. This gives the protein CASSRGLAGGARTDTQYF. The chain employs TRBV27 and TRBJ2-3; TRBD2 matches at 15 bases. V gave up 5 bases and J gave up 1 base; unmatched junction bases: 7. Germline loops: CDR1 MNHEY, CDR2 SMNVEV (reference sequence). The CDR3 totals 18 residues.